A single sample is the source of the 31 T cell receptor beta chains below, sequenced in a study of glioma-infiltrating T cells. TCR alpha and beta CDR3 regions were amplified from RNA using iRepertoire nested multiplex PCR. Via MiXCR, TCRdb re-called the multiplex PCR reads, giving one row per CDR3 protein. This sample has 300,000 to 400,000 distinct CDR3 sequences, with 41% found just once. Specimen: glioma tissue, nonneoplastic brain tissue, or PBMCs (not recorded which). These receptors all come from a human donor with low-grade glioma or glioblastoma, undergoing nonglioma brain surgery, or in good health (not recorded which).

With regard to this clonotype: This may be a read error: a much more frequent sequence differs by one nucleotide. The chain is built from TRBV20-1 and TRBJ2-7; D is tentatively TRBD1 or TRBD2 (5 bases each). The germline V gene encodes CDR1 DFQATT and CDR2 SNEGSKA (reference sequence). This CDR3 has 14 residues. The CDR3 nucleotides are TGCAGTGCTAGAGATCAGGGTAGCTGGGACGAGCACTACTTC. Protein sequence: CSARDQGSWDEHYF.

This sequence joins TRBV20-1 and TRBJ1-1, with D perhaps TRBD1 (6 bases). The germline gives CDR1 DFQATT, CDR2 SNEGSKA (reference sequence). V lost 0 bases, J lost 6 bases, and 23 bases lay in between. The CDR3 totals 17 residues. The CDR3 sequence: CSARDLLGRGRVAEAFF. The CDR3 DNA reads as TGCAGTGCTAGAGATCTTTTGGGAAGGGGGAGGGTCGCTGAAGCTTTCTTT.

This clonotype was found a few times. The rearrangement joins TRBV20-1 to TRBJ1-1; 7 bases line up with TRBD1. The V and J ends lost 2 bases and 0 bases, in that order; junction bases with no gene match: 6. This CDR3 is 15 amino acids long. Germline CDR1 DFQATT, CDR2 SNEGSKA (reference sequence). The DNA of the CDR3 is TGCAGTGCTAGACTGCCGGGACAGATGAACACTGAAGCTTTCTTT. This encodes CSARLPGQMNTEAFF.

This clonotype was counted a few times. The chain uses TRBV28 and TRBJ2-1, with TRBD2 identical over 7 bases. Per the germline V gene, CDR1 is MDHEN and CDR2 is SYDVKM. There are 15 residues in the CDR3. Unmatched junction bases numbered 8, after V lost 6 bases and J lost 3 bases. The CDR3: CASSLTSEGYNEQFF. CDR3 DNA: TGTGCCAGCAGCTTAACTAGCGAGGGCTACAATGAGCAGTTCTTC.

The V gene is TRBV6-5, the J gene TRBJ2-1, with no clear D. The germline V and J ends were trimmed by 6 bases and 10 bases, with 16 bases remaining between them. CDR1 and CDR2 from the germline V gene are MNHEY and SVGAGI. The CDR3 is 13 amino acids. CDR3 sequence (DNA): TGTGCCAGCAGCCTACTCCCCCTAGGGGAGCAGTTCTTC. Translation gives CASSLLPLGEQFF.

This clonotype has more than one count but fewer than ten. The chain carries TRBV28 and TRBJ2-1, with 15 bases fitting TRBD2. CDR1 MDHEN and CDR2 SYDVKM come from the germline V gene. This CDR3 has 20 residues. V dropped 5 bases and J dropped 2; count of bases not matched to a gene: 13. The DNA of the CDR3 is TGTGCCAGCAGTCTACAGGGAGGGGGACTAGCGGGGGGTACCTACAATGAGCAGTTCTTC. Its translation: CASSLQGGGLAGGTYNEQFF. Full variable domain (outside the CDR3, taken from reference TRBV28 and TRBJ2-1): DVKVTQSSRYLVKRTGEKVFLECVQDMDHENMFWYRQDPGLGLRLIYFSYDVKMKEKGDIPEGYSVSREKKERFSLILESASTNQTSMYLCASSLQGGGLAGGTYNEQFFGPGTRLTVL.

This clonotype has only one observation. The CDR3 does not close with the conserved phenylalanine or tryptophan, likely indicating a read error. The genes are TRBV15 and TRBJ2-5; 9 bases match TRBD1. This CDR3 is 15 amino acids long. Losses at the gene ends were 0 bases for V and 5 bases for J; bases not matched to a gene: 4. The germline gives CDR1 LNHNV, CDR2 YYDKDF (reference sequence). The DNA of the CDR3 is TGTGCCACCAGCAGAGATGCCGGACAGGGGGAGACCCAGTACCTC. Translated: CATSRDAGQGETQYL.

There are a few counts of this clonotype. This chain links TRBV2 with TRBJ2-2; unclear D gene. The CDR3 has 14 amino acids. Germline values: CDR1 SNHLY, CDR2 FYNNEI. V lost 2 bases and J 6 bases, leaving 10 bases between the germline ends. The CDR3 DNA reads TGTGCCAGCAGTGAAAGAGGCAGGCCCGGGGAGCTGTTTTTT. Amino acids: CASSERGRPGELFF. The full variable domain, completed using reference TRBV2 and TRBJ2-2, is EPEVTQTPSHQVTQMGQEVILRCVPISNHLYFYWYRQILGQKVEFLVSFYNNEISEKSEIFDDQFSVERPDGSNFTLKIRSTKLEDSAMYFCASSERGRPGELFFGEGSRLTVL.

Concerning this clonotype itself: A junction end diverges from the germline sequence, so it may reflect a read error. The chain recombines TRBV30 with TRBJ1-5, with D perhaps TRBD1 (6 bases). This CDR3 region has 13 residues. Germline loops: CDR1 GTSNPN, CDR2 SVGIG (reference sequence). Written as DNA, the CDR3 is TGTTCCTGGAGCACAGGGAGCAATCAGCCCCAGCATTTT. Its protein is CSWSTGSNQPQHF.

This clonotype was counted only a few times. The genes are TRBV2 and TRBJ1-4; a weak D match, TRBD1 (5 bases). Germline V gene sequence: CDR1 SNHLY, CDR2 FYNNEI. Trimming took 11 bases from V and 7 from J, leaving 14 bases between them. This CDR3 has 12 residues. The chain's CDR3 is CAGQGASEKLFF. The CDR3, as DNA: TGTGCCGGGCAGGGTGCGAGTGAAAAACTGTTTTTT.

This clonotype showed up just a few times. The chain uses TRBV7-2 and TRBJ2-4, with D unresolved. In germline, CDR1 is SGHTA, CDR2 FQGNSA. There are 13 residues in the CDR3. The germline V and J ends were trimmed by 3 bases and 8 bases, with 11 bases remaining between them. CDR3 sequence reads: CASSFGPRDIQYF. CDR3 in DNA: TGTGCCAGCAGCTTCGGACCTCGGGACATTCAGTACTTC.

J is TRBJ2-1 and V is TRBV10-3, with TRBD1 matching 8 bases. V was pared by 0 bases and J by 12 bases, with 4 bases of the junction left unmatched. The V gene's germline CDR1 is ENHRY and CDR2 SYGVKD. CDR3 size: 13 residues. CDR3 in amino acids: CAISESGDRSQFF. CDR3 DNA sequence: TGTGCCATCAGTGAGTCGGGGGACAGGTCGCAGTTCTTC.

The V call is TRBV5-1, the J call TRBJ1-1, with D unclear. CDR1 is SGHRS and CDR2 is YFSETQ in the germline V gene. CDR3 length: 14 amino acids. The V gene lost 2 bases and the J gene lost 5 bases, with 13 bases spanning the gap. As DNA, the CDR3 is TGCGCCAGCAGCTTTGAACAGCACCAAACTGAAGCTTTCTTT. It is translated as CASSFEQHQTEAFF. Variable domain in full (rest from reference TRBV5-1 and TRBJ1-1): KAGVTQTPRYLIKTRGQQVTLSCSPISGHRSVSWYQQTPGQGLQFLFEYFSETQRNKGNFPGRFSGRQFSNSRSEMNVSTLELGDSALYLCASSFEQHQTEAFFGQGTRLTVV.

This clonotype was counted many times. The DNA for the CDR3 is TGTGCCAGCAGTTTTCAGGGGAGGAGGGCCTACGAGCAGTACTTC. It is translated as CASSFQGRRAYEQYF. This rearrangement joins TRBV28 to TRBJ2-7, with D perhaps being TRBD1 or TRBD2 (6 bases each). This CDR3 has 15 amino acids. CDR1 MDHEN and CDR2 SYDVKM come from the germline V gene. Trimming pared 3 bases from V and 2 bases from J, leaving 14 bases between.

Of note for this clonotype: Given the absence of the conserved phenylalanine or tryptophan at the CDR3 end, a read error is likely. The chain employs TRBV28 and TRBJ2-5; D not resolved. The V end was cut by 7 bases, the J end by 6 bases, with 12 bases between. CDR1 and CDR2 from the germline V gene are MDHEN and SYDVKM. The CDR3 spans 12 residues. DNA for the CDR3: TGTGCCAGCACGGGCGATGAAAAGACCCAGTACTAC. Protein sequence: CASTGDEKTQYY.

This rearrangement joins TRBV6-6 to TRBJ2-3, with 13 bases identical to TRBD2. Germline CDR1 reads MNHNY; CDR2 reads SVGAGI (reference sequence). With 8 bases clipped from V and 1 base from J, the junction kept 12 bases outside the gene matches. The CDR3 covers 18 residues. The CDR3 DNA follows: TGTGCCAGCTCGAAAATGGGACTAGCGGGACATCGCACAGATACGCAGTATTTT. This sequence encodes CASSKMGLAGHRTDTQYF.

The V gene is TRBV7-2, the J gene TRBJ1-6, with 8 bases fitting TRBD1. In germline, CDR1 is SGHTA, CDR2 FQGNSA. V was pared by 0 bases and J by 6 bases, with 4 bases of the junction left unmatched. This CDR3 contains 16 residues. This chain's CDR3 is CASSLAVGQGNSPLHF. DNA for the CDR3: TGTGCCAGCAGCTTAGCCGTAGGACAGGGTAATTCACCCCTCCACTTT.

This clonotype is a singleton in its sample. The rearrangement uses TRBV6-1 and TRBJ2-1, with TRBD1 matching 8 bases. CDR1 and CDR2 (germline): MNHNS, SASEGT. V gave up 6 bases and J gave up 3 bases; unmatched junction bases: 7. The CDR3 is 15 residues long. The CDR3 is CASSPHRGVYNEQFF. The CDR3 DNA sequence: TGTGCCAGCAGCCCCCACAGGGGGGTCTACAATGAGCAGTTCTTC.

This clonotype has only a few counts. The V gene is TRBV6-1, the J gene TRBJ1-2, with TRBD1 matching 11 bases. V shed 6 bases, J shed 6 bases, and the junction held 12 bases outside the gene matches. From germline, CDR1 is MNHNS and CDR2 SASEGT. The CDR3 consists of 16 residues. The CDR3 nucleotides read TGTGCCAGCAGCCTCGGACAGGGGGCAGGGGGAAATGGCTACACCTTC. Encoded protein: CASSLGQGAGGNGYTF.

CDR3 residues: CSASLAGGSGANVLTF. The CDR3 region has the DNA TGCAGTGCTAGTTTGGCGGGAGGGTCCGGGGCCAACGTCCTGACTTTC. This chain uses TRBV20-1 with TRBJ2-6; 9 positions agree with TRBD2. The CDR3 extends over 16 amino acids. Germline V lookup: CDR1 DFQATT, CDR2 SNEGSKA (reference sequence). J gave up 4 bases and V 3 bases, and 7 bases lay outside the gene matches.

The chain employs TRBV27 and TRBJ2-7, with 7 bases identical to TRBD1. The ends lost 4 bases at V and 0 bases at J; junction bases unmatched: 12. CDR3 size: 17 residues. The germline V gene has CDR1 MNHEY and CDR2 SMNVEV (reference sequence). CDR3 region: CASSSVPGTASSYEQYF. DNA of the CDR3: TGTGCCAGCAGTTCCGTGCCTGGGACAGCAAGCTCCTACGAGCAGTACTTC.

CDR3 nucleotides: TGTGCCAGCAGTGATAGGTGGAAGTTAAAGACCCAGTACTTC. The encoded protein is CASSDRWKLKTQYF. The chain uses TRBV6-1 and TRBJ2-1; no reliable D call. The DNA end is more similar to TRBJ2-5, so the J call may be wrong. This CDR3 region has 14 residues. CDR1 and CDR2 (germline): MNHNS, SASEGT.

This clonotype has a handful of counts. This rearrangement joins TRBV20-1 to TRBJ2-7, with 8 bases lining up with TRBD1. J lost 0 bases, V lost 6 bases, and 7 bases had no gene match. The CDR3 loop spans 14 amino acids. CDR1 is DFQATT, CDR2 SNEGSKA, per germline (reference sequence). CDR3 protein: CSAPWTGISYEQYF. The CDR3 DNA is TGCAGTGCACCATGGACAGGGATCTCCTACGAGCAGTACTTC.

This clonotype was seen ten or more times. Here the CDR3 DNA reads TGTGCCAGCAGTTTTACCCATGGTAGCGGGAACAATGAGCAGTTCTTC. The encoded protein is CASSFTHGSGNNEQFF. The chain recombines TRBV27 with TRBJ2-1; TRBD2 agrees at 8 bases. Germline CDR1 reads MNHEY; CDR2 reads SMNVEV (reference sequence). J gave up 5 bases and V 3 bases, and 9 bases lay outside the gene matches. The CDR3 loop spans 16 amino acids.

The chain is built from TRBV10-3 and TRBJ2-5; D is possibly TRBD1 or TRBD2 (5 bases each). Germline values: CDR1 ENHRY, CDR2 SYGVKD. The CDR3 has 13 amino acids. V shed 10 bases and J shed 2 bases, with 14 bases lying between them. CDR3 loop: CATTWGIQETQYF. The CDR3 nucleotides are TGTGCCACCACATGGGGGATACAAGAGACCCAGTACTTC.

This clonotype appeared many times. CDR3 protein: CSATPAGYEQFF. DNA of the CDR3: TGCAGTGCTACCCCGGCGGGGTATGAGCAGTTCTTC. This chain links TRBV20-1 with TRBJ2-1, with a possible D match to TRBD2 (6 bases). The CDR3 runs to 12 residues. Trimming removed 4 bases from V and 8 bases from J, with 12 bases in between. Germline V gene sequence: CDR1 DFQATT, CDR2 SNEGSKA (reference sequence).

The V and J genes are TRBV12-3 or TRBV12-4 and TRBJ1-5; possibly TRBD1 for D (5 bases). This CDR3 has 16 amino acids. V lost 4 bases and J lost 2, with 15 bases in between. The CDR3 bases are TGTGCCAGCAGTTCCCCAAGGGGTGGGGGCAATCAGCCCCAGCATTTT. Translating it yields CASSSPRGGGNQPQHF.

J is TRBJ2-1 and V is TRBV2, with D possibly being TRBD2 (7 bases). Looked up from germline, CDR1 is SNHLY and CDR2 is FYNNEI. V lost 6 bases to trimming and J lost 8 bases, with 20 bases between them. The CDR3 covers 15 residues. The CDR3 DNA follows: TGTGCCAGCAGCCGAATCGGACAGAGCGGGGATGAGCAGTTCTTC. Protein product: CASSRIGQSGDEQFF.

This clonotype was seen at least ten times. The rearrangement uses TRBV6-1 and TRBJ2-7, with D perhaps TRBD1 (6 bases). The CDR3 extends over 15 amino acids. The V gene lost 5 bases and the J gene lost 1 base, with 15 bases spanning the gap. CDR1 MNHNS and CDR2 SASEGT come from the germline V gene. CDR3 coding DNA: TGTGCCAGCAGTTCCCCCGGGACATCTTCCTACGAGCAGTACTTC. Translated, it gives CASSSPGTSSYEQYF.

With regard to this clonotype: A read error may explain this, as a much larger clone is one base away. The rearrangement links TRBV25-1 to TRBJ2-3; tentative D call: TRBD1 (5 bases). V dropped 2 bases and J dropped 6 bases, with 9 bases sitting between them. CDR1 and CDR2 (germline): MGHDK, SYGVNS. CDR3 length: 13 residues. CDR3 residues: CASSEAGCDTQYF. DNA for the CDR3: TGTGCCAGCAGTGAAGCAGGGTGCGATACGCAGTATTTT.

The genes are TRBV9 and TRBJ1-4; 7 positions agree with TRBD1. CDR3 length equals 15 residues. Germline-derived CDR1 and CDR2 are SGDLS and YYNGEE. Losses at the gene ends were 3 bases for V and 2 bases for J; bases not matched to a gene: 4. The CDR3 coding sequence is TGTGCCAGCAGCGGACAGGGAGCGACTAATGAAAAACTGTTTTTT. Its translation is CASSGQGATNEKLFF.